This entry is about one TCR beta chain. The sample comes from a study of blood T cell repertoires in COVID-19. The CDR3 totals 16 residues. Unmatched junction bases numbered 0, after V lost 0 bases and J lost 1 base. The germline V gene has CDR1 SGHRS and CDR2 YFSETQ. Data came from immunoSEQ multiplex PCR; TCRdb stores just in-frame clones and leaves some out. Of under 300,000 clones in the sample, roughly 91% were seen once. The sequenced material came from peripheral blood. The chain uses TRBV5-1 and TRBJ2-2; 10 bases are a match to TRBD2. This clonotype was sampled from a young man with COVID-19, enrolled during active disease. CDR3 in DNA: TGCGCCAGCAGCTTGGGACTAGCGGGGAACACCGGGGAGCTGTTTTTT. It codes for CASSLGLAGNTGELFF.